This paragraph covers one T cell receptor (beta chain) sequence. This CDR3 contains 13 residues. The V end lost 4 bases, the J end lost 3 bases, and 10 bases lay between the germline ends. CDR1 is LGHNA and CDR2 is YNFKEQ in the germline V gene. Naive CD8 cells lacked CD45RO, underwent positive selection for CCR7 and left out terminally differentiated effector memory CD45RA+ cells. Clones were read by immunoSEQ multiplex PCR, and TCRdb kept only the in-frame ones, dropping some. The sample records around 2.1 million clones, approximately 94% being singletons. The data were obtained in a study of shared clonotypes between healthy human individuals. Background on the study: A couple of women and three men aged 18 to 49 made up the donors.

This clonotype originated in a man younger than 35 in good health. Some clones in this sample may be carry-over from other donors' samples. Sequencing was carried out using naive CD8+ T cells from PBMCs. The V and J genes are TRBV4-2 and TRBJ2-7, with D possibly being TRBD2 (6 bases). CDR3 coding DNA: TGTGCCAGCAGCCCGGGGGTAGGCTACGAGCAGTACTTC. Protein: CASSPGVGYEQYF.